This TCR beta chain was captured in a study of T cell responses to AZD1222 COVID-19 vaccine. V gave up 3 bases and J gave up 8 bases, with 2 bases separating them. The CDR3 sequence is 10 residues long. The protocol was immunoSEQ multiplex PCR, while the TCRdb copy is restricted to in-frame clones and leaves out a portion. The table shows about 150,000 clones, with roughly nine tenths occurring only once. The chain links TRBV12-3 or TRBV12-4 to TRBJ1-3, with unresolved D. This clonotype originated in an adult in good health. The material was peripheral blood, obtained on day 0 of AZD1222 vaccination. The CDR3 DNA reads TGTGCCAGCAGTTTGGACACCATATATTTT. Encoded protein: CASSLDTIYF.